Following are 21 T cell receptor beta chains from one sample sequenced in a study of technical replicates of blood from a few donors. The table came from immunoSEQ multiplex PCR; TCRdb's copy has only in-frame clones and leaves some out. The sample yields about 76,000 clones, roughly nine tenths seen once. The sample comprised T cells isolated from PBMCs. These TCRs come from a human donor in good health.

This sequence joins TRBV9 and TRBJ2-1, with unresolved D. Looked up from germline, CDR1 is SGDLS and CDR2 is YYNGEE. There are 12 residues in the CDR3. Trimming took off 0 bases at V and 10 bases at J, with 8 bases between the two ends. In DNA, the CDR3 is TGTGCCAGCAGCGTAGAGGTTAGCGAGCAGTTCTTC. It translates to CASSVEVSEQFF.

The CDR3 here is CAISRTEGNTIYF. The CDR3 DNA reads as TGTGCCATCAGTAGGACAGAGGGAAACACCATATATTTT. The chain is built from TRBV10-3 and TRBJ1-3; possible D gene TRBD1, 6 bases. Trimming pared 5 bases from V and 4 bases from J, leaving 9 bases between. CDR1 is ENHRY and CDR2 is SYGVKD in the germline V gene. This CDR3 comprises 13 residues.

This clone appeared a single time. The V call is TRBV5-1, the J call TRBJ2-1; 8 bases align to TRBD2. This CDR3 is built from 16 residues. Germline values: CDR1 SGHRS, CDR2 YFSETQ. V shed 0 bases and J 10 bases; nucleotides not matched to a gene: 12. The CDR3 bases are TGCGCCAGCAGCTTGGCTTTGCGGGGGGCCTCCGGGGAGCAGTTCTTC. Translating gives CASSLALRGASGEQFF.

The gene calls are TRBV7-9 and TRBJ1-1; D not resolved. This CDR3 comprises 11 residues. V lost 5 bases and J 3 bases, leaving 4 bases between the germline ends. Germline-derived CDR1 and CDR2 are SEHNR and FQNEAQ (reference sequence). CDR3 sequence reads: CASSRDTEAFF. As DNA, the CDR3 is TGTGCCAGCAGCCGGGACACTGAAGCTTTCTTT.

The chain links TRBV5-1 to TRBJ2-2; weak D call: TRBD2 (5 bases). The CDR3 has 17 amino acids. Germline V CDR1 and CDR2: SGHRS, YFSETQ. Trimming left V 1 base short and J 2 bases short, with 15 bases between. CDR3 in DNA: TGCGCCAGCAGCTTGTATTTAGCGTCCCAAAACACCGGGGAGCTGTTTTTT. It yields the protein CASSLYLASQNTGELFF.

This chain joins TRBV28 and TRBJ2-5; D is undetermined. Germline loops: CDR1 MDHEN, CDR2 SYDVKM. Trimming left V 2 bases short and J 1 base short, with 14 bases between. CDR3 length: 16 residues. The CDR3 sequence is CASSLTLSVVQETQYF. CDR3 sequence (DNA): TGTGCCAGCAGTTTAACTCTATCGGTTGTCCAAGAGACCCAGTACTTC.

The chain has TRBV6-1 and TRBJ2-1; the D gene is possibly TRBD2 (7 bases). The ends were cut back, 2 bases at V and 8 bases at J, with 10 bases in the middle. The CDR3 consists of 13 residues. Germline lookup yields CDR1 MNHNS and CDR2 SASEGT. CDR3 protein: CASSERGGYEQFF. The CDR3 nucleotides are TGTGCCAGCAGTGAAAGGGGGGGCTATGAGCAGTTCTTC.

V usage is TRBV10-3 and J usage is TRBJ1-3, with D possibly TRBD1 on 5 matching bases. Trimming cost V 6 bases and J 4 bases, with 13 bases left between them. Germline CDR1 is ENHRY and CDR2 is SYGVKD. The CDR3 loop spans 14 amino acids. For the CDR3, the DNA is TGTGCCATCAGAGAAGGGACTTCGGGAAACACCATATATTTT. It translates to CAIREGTSGNTIYF.

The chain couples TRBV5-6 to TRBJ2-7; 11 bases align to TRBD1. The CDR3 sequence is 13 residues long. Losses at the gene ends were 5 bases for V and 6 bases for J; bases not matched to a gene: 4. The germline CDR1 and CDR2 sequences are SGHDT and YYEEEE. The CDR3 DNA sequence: TGTGCCAGCAGTCGGACAGGGGGCCCCGAGCAGTACTTC. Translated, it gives CASSRTGGPEQYF.

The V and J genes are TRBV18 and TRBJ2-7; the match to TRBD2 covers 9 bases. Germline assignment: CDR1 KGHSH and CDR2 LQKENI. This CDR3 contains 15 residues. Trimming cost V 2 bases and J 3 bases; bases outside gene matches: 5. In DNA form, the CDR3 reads TGTGCCAGCTCACCAACGCTAGCGGGGAACTACGAGCAGTACTTC. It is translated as CASSPTLAGNYEQYF. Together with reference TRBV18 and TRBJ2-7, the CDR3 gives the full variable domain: NAGVMQNPRHLVRRRGQEARLRCSPMKGHSHVYWYRQLPEEGLKFMVYLQKENIIDESGMPKERFSAEFPKEGPSILRIQQVVRGDSAAYFCASSPTLAGNYEQYFGPGTRLTVT.

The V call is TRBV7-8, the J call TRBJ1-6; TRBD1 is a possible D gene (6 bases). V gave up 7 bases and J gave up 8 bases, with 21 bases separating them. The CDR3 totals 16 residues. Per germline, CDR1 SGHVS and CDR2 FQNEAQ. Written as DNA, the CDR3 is TGTGCCAGCATTCATGGGGGGGCGTTAAAGGATTCACCCCTCCACTTT. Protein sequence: CASIHGGALKDSPLHF.

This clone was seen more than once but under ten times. The CDR3 DNA reads as TGTGCCAGCAGCTTAGAATTTGGCCGTCCCGGGGAGCTGTTTTTT. It specifies CASSLEFGRPGELFF. V usage is TRBV11-3 and J usage is TRBJ2-2; D unclear. The CDR3 loop spans 15 amino acids. The V gene's germline CDR1 is SGHNT and CDR2 YENEEA. Trimming pared 0 bases from V and 6 bases from J, leaving 11 bases between.

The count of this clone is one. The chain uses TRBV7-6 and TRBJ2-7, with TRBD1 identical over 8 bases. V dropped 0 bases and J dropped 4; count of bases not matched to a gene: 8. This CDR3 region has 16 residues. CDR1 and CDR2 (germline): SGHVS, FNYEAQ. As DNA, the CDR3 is TGTGCCAGCAGCTTAGCAGGCCGTACAGGGGGGTACGAGCAGTACTTC. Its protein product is CASSLAGRTGGYEQYF.

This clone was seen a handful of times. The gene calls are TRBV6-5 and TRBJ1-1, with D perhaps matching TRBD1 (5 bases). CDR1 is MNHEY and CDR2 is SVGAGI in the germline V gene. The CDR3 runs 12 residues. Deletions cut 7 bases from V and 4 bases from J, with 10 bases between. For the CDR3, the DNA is TGTGCCAGCACTTCAAGGGGCACTGAAGCTTTCTTT. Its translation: CASTSRGTEAFF.

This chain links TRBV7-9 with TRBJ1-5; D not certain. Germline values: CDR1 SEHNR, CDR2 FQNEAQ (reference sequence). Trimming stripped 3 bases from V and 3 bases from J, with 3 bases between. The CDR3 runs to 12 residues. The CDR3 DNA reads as TGTGCCAGCAGCTTTAACAATCAGCCCCAGCATTTT. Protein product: CASSFNNQPQHF.

The CDR3: CASSLPRTGTSGSYEQYF. Written as DNA, the CDR3 is TGTGCCAGCAGTTTACCAAGGACCGGGACTAGCGGTTCCTACGAGCAGTACTTC. The chain links TRBV28 to TRBJ2-7, with TRBD2 matching 11 bases. This CDR3 has 18 residues. V trimming: 2 bases; J trimming: 1 base; junction bases outside the gene matches: 10. Looked up from germline, CDR1 is MDHEN and CDR2 is SYDVKM.

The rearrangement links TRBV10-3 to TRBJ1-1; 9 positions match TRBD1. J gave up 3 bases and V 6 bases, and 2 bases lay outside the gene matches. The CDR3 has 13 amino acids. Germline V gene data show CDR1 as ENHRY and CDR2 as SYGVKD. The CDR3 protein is CAIRDRGDTEAFF. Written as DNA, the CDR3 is TGTGCCATCAGGGACAGGGGAGACACTGAAGCTTTCTTT.

Here the CDR3 DNA reads TGTGCCAGCAGGGGCCTGAACACCGGGGAGCTGTTTTTT. Its translation: CASRGLNTGELFF. The chain is built from TRBV7-9 and TRBJ2-2; D unresolved. The CDR3 consists of 13 residues. Germline lookup yields CDR1 SEHNR and CDR2 FQNEAQ (reference sequence). Trimming pared 6 bases from V and 1 base from J, leaving 6 bases between.

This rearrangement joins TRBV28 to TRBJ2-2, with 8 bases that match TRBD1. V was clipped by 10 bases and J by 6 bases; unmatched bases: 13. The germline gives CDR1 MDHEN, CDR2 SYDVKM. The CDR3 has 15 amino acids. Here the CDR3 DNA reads TGTGCCACCTGGGGGACAGGACTTACACCCGGGGAGCTGTTTTTT. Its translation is CATWGTGLTPGELFF.

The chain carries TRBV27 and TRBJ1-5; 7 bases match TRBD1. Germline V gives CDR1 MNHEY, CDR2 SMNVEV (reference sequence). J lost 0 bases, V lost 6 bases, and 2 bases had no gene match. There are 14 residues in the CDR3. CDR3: CASRGQNSNQPQHF. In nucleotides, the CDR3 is TGTGCCAGCAGGGGACAGAATAGCAATCAGCCCCAGCATTTT.

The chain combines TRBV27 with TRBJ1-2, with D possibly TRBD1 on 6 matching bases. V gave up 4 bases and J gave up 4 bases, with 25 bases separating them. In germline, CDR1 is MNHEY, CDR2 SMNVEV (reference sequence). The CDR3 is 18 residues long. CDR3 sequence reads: CASSSTFLYQGNGYGYTF. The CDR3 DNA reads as TGTGCCAGCAGTTCCACTTTCCTCTACCAGGGGAACGGCTATGGCTACACCTTC.